The text below deals with one T cell receptor (beta chain). This clone has only a few counts. Its antigen remains unidentified. Base quality data are lacking; no much larger clone is found one base away. The CDR3 goes from the cysteine to the phenylalanine over 16 residues. Only the CDR3 DNA stays, 48 bases, in frame from base 1. The V and J ends are trimmed by 1 base and 0 bases, leaving 7 bases between them. Sequences SGHTA (CDR1) and FQGNSA (CDR2) are obtained from the germline V gene. The sample belongs to a study of T cells in narcolepsy (dated by TCRdb to the late 2010s). Broadly, across the study: Healthy control donors were enrolled in the study alongside patients who had narcolepsy type 1 or type 2 (NT1, NT2). The study used TCR Vbeta sequencing to track clonotypes in blood and CSF while looking for autoreactive T cells in narcolepsy patients that target self-antigens of hypocretin neurons (hypocretin, TRIB2).

What the research found in general, with its limitations: According to the report, autoreactive clonotypes were detected serially in the blood of the same patients and of different patients, but not in healthy controls. No sequences matching autoreactive T cell clones were present in some of the blood memory CD4+ repertoires from patients and controls. Plots comparing CSF and blood CD4+ T cell clonotypes from the same patient highlighted HCRT-specific and TRIB2-specific autoreactive clonotypes. Numbers of sequenced blood memory CD4+ clonotypes were comparable, with averages of approximately 39,000 in patients and some 30,000 in controls.

For TCR Vbeta sequencing, memory CD4+ T cells were sorted ex vivo from the peripheral blood of both healthy controls and narcolepsy patients. The library was prepared using the immunoSEQ multiplex PCR assay. Imported from immuneACCESS, the table was reduced by TCRdb to in-frame sequences with V and J called. These copies leave out some clones; in studies compared against another copy, an unresolved V gene accounts for under half, and the cause of the remainder is not known. The sample table lists roughly 25,000 clones, around 85% of them with a count of one. The ten largest clonotypes hold under 1.5% of the sample.

The source material was CD45RA- memory CD4+ T cells from PBMCs. The sample's cell subset or site label is to be understood as: memory T cells sorted ex vivo from peripheral blood. This TCR was recovered from a human donor with narcolepsy. The sequence joins TRBV7-2 to TRBJ2-6; TRBD1 is perhaps the D gene, given 6 matching bases. The DNA sequence follows: TGTGCCAGCAGCTTAGGAGGGGGCTCTGGGGCCAACGTCCTGACTTTC. Translation gives CASSLGGGSGANVLTF.